The clone carrying this T cell receptor beta chain was counted only a few times. This specimen belongs to a study of molecular identifiers for immune sequencing clone quantification. TCRdb fed the PCR reads into MiXCR, producing one record per CDR3 protein. The data show approximately 590,000 distinct CDR3 sequences, 25% seen once. This TCR was sampled from a human donor in good health. Some libraries in this study had Jurkat cell RNA spiked in. Sequenced input: naive CD8+ T cells from blood, with Jurkat cell RNA spiked in. Subset here: FACS-sorted CD8+CD4-CCR7+CD45RA+ naive T cells.

CDR3 in DNA: TGCAGTGCTAGAGGGGGGCTGGTCTACGAGCAGTACTTC. It encodes CSARGGLVYEQYF. The V call is TRBV20-1, the J call TRBJ2-7; D perhaps matches TRBD1 (6 bases). CDR3 size: 13 residues. Per the germline V gene, CDR1 is DFQATT and CDR2 is SNEGSKA (reference sequence). Trimming removed 1 base at V and 3 bases at J, with 10 bases between.